Presented here are 3 T cell receptor beta chains from one specimen sequenced in a study of tumor and adjacent non-tumor tissue in lung cancer. TCRbeta libraries were built with three rounds of nested PCR, modified from ARM-PCR. TCRdb reprocessed the multiplex PCR reads via MiXCR and lists one record per CDR3 protein. This table holds roughly 150,000 distinct CDR3 sequences, around 66% found once. This sample's RNA came from whole unsorted tissue. Specimen: lung tumor tissue. Every receptor here comes from a man between 60 and 70 years old with small cell lung cancer.

DNA for the CDR3: TGTGCCAGCAGGCCGACATGGATAGAGACCCAGTACTTC. As protein: CASRPTWIETQYF. The chain carries TRBV6-1 and TRBJ2-5; D unclear. V lost 6 bases and J lost 4, with 12 bases in between. The CDR3 runs 13 residues. Germline assignment: CDR1 MNHNS and CDR2 SASEGT.

A few counts support this clonotype. This rearrangement joins TRBV28 to TRBJ1-2; the D gene is possibly TRBD1 (6 bases). Germline lookup yields CDR1 MDHEN and CDR2 SYDVKM. The V gene lost 5 bases and the J gene lost 8 bases, with 12 bases spanning the gap. This CDR3 region has 12 residues. For the CDR3, the DNA is TGTGCCAGCAGTCCATACAGGGCGGGCTACACCTTC. Translating gives CASSPYRAGYTF.

The chain recombines TRBV11-2 with TRBJ2-7; D is ambiguous. V was shortened by 8 bases and J by 10 bases, with 24 bases between the two germline ends. The germline gives CDR1 SGHAT, CDR2 FQNNGV. This CDR3 spans 14 amino acids. The CDR3 sequence is CASRRTLFRYDQYF. Here the CDR3 DNA reads TGTGCCAGCCGGCGGACCCTATTCCGCTATGACCAGTACTTC.